This T cell receptor beta chain was captured by sequencing in a study of blood T cells in healthy people across ages. Study-wide context: Roughly one uniquely barcoded beta molecule per two T cells was captured.

This clonotype was detected a few times. The authors ran a second PCR of about 7 to 12 cycles using a sample-barcoded 5' primer and a J-beta primer mix. Each cDNA molecule carried a tag from a template-switch adaptor that contained 12 random nucleotides. Via MiXCR, TCRdb re-called the 5' RACE reads, giving one row per CDR3 protein. The data show 700,000 to 850,000 distinct CDR3 sequences, roughly 34% seen once. The source material was blood. The receptor was isolated from a man aged 18 to 29 in good health.

This CDR3 reads CASSQSRGQGAGGYTF. CDR3 sequence (DNA): TGTGCCAGCAGCCAATCTCGGGGACAGGGGGCGGGAGGCTACACCTTC. The chain joins TRBV7-2 to TRBJ1-2; TRBD1 matches 12 bases. There are 16 residues in the CDR3. J lost 8 bases, V lost 5 bases, and 12 bases had no gene match. CDR1 and CDR2 (germline): SGHTA, FQGNSA.